What follows describes a single T cell receptor beta chain. The source of the sample is a study of OX40 agonist ivuxolimab in advanced cancers. The CDR3 contains 12 residues. Germline CDR1 is LGHNA and CDR2 is YSLEER. V shed 1 base and J shed 2 bases, with 2 bases lying between them. The repertoire was sequenced with immunoSEQ multiplex PCR; TCRdb's copy has only in-frame clones and lacks some. This table has about 49,000 clones, 85% appearing once. This chain links TRBV4-3 with TRBJ2-5; D is unresolved. The sample was CD4+ or CD8+ T cells sorted from blood, taken in a trial of the OX40 agonist ivuxolimab. This TCR came from an adult with an advanced solid tumor such as melanoma, head and neck, liver or kidney cancer. CDR3 loop: CASSQGQETQYF. CDR3 in DNA: TGCGCCAGCAGCCAAGGTCAAGAGACCCAGTACTTC.